This T cell receptor (beta chain) stems from a study of CD8 T cells in Susac syndrome. This CDR3 region has 14 residues. V dropped 6 bases and J dropped 4 bases, with 15 bases sitting between them. Sequencing of TCR beta, carried out with a high-throughput approach, was applied to CD8+ and CD4+ T cells from the blood. While CD8+ and CD4+ T cells were isolated negatively, TEMRA cells were enriched by FACS. A quantity of about 0.5 to 1 ug RNA underwent reverse transcription using random hexamers. The TCR beta CDR3 was amplified by immunoSEQ multiplex PCR across 54 Vbeta, 13 Jbeta. TCRdb reanalysed the immunoSEQ multiplex PCR reads using MiXCR and keeps one entry per CDR3 protein. The table records about 180,000 distinct CDR3 sequences, approximately 95% of them present only once. This clonotype appeared a few times.

J is TRBJ1-1 and V is TRBV12-3 or TRBV12-4; D is unresolved. This clonotype was sampled from a human donor with multiple sclerosis. Sequencing was carried out using CD4+ T cells from PBMCs. CDR3 coding DNA: TGTGCCAGCAGCCCCTGGAGGGTGGGCACTGAAGCTTTCTTT. Its translation: CASSPWRVGTEAFF.